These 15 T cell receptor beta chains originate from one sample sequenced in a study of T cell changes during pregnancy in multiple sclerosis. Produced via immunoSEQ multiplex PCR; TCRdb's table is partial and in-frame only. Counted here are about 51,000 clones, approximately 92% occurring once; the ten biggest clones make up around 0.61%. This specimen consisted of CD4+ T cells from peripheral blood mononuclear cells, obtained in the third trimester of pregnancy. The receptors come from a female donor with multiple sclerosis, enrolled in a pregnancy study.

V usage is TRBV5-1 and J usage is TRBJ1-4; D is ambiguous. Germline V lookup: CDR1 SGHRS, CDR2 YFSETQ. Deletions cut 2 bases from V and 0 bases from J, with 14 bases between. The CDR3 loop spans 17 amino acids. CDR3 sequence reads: CASSLNLIGTTNEKLFF. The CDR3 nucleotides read TGCGCCAGCAGCTTAAACCTTATCGGGACAACTAATGAAAAACTGTTTTTT. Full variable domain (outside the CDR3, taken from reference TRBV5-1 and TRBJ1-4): KAGVTQTPRYLIKTRGQQVTLSCSPISGHRSVSWYQQTPGQGLQFLFEYFSETQRNKGNFPGRFSGRQFSNSRSEMNVSTLELGDSALYLCASSLNLIGTTNEKLFFGSGTQLSVL.

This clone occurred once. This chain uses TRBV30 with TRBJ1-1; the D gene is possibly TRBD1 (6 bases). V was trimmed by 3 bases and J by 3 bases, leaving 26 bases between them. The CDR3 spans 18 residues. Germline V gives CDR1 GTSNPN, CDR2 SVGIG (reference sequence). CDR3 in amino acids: CAWRYSAGVFRGDTEAFF. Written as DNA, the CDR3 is TGTGCCTGGAGGTACTCGGCAGGGGTATTTCGTGGGGACACTGAAGCTTTCTTT.

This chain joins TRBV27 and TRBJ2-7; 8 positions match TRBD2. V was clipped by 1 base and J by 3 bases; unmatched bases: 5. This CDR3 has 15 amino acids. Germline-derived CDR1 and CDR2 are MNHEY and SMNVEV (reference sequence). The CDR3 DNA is TGTGCCAGCAGTTTATGGGCGGGAGGCGACTACGAGCAGTACTTC. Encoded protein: CASSLWAGGDYEQYF.

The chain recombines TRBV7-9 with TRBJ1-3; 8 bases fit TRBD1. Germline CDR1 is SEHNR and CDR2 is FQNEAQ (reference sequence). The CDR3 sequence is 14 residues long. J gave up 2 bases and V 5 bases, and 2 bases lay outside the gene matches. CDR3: CASSRTGTGNTIYF. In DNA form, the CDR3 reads TGTGCCAGCAGCAGGACAGGGACTGGAAACACCATATATTTT.

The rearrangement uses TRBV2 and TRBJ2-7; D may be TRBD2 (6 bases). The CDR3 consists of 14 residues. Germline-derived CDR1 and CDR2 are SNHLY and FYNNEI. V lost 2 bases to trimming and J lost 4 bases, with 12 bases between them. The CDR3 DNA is TGTGCCAGCAGTGAAATTCGGAGGGATTACGAGCAGTACTTC. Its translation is CASSEIRRDYEQYF. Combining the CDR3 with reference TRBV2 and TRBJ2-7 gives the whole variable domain EPEVTQTPSHQVTQMGQEVILRCVPISNHLYFYWYRQILGQKVEFLVSFYNNEISEKSEIFDDQFSVERPDGSNFTLKIRSTKLEDSAMYFCASSEIRRDYEQYFGPGTRLTVT.

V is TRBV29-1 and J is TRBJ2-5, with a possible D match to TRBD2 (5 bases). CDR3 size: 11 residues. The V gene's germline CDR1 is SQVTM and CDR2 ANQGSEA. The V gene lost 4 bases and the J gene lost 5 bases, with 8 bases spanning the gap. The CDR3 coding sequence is TGCAGCGTTGGGAGGAGTGAGACCCAGTACTTC. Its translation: CSVGRSETQYF. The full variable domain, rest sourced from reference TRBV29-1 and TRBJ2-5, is SAVISQKPSRDICQRGTSLTIQCQVDSQVTMMFWYRQQPGQSLTLIATANQGSEATYESGFVIDKFPISRPNLTFSTLTVSNMSPEDSSIYLCSVGRSETQYFGPGTRLLVL.

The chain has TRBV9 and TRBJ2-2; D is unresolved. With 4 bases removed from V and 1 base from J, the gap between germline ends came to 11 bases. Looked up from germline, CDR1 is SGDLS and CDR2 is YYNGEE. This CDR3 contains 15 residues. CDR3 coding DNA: TGTGCCAGCAGCCCGGTTTCCGGGAACACCGGGGAGCTGTTTTTT. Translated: CASSPVSGNTGELFF.

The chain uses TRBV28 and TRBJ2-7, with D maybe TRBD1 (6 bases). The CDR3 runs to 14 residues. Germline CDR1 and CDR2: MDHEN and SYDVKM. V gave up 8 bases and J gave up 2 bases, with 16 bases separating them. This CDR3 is CASRSGQRPYEQYF. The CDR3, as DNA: TGTGCCAGCCGGAGCGGACAGCGTCCCTACGAGCAGTACTTC.

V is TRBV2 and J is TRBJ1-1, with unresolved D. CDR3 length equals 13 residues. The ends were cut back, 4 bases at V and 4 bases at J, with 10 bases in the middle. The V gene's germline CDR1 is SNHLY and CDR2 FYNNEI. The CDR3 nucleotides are TGTGCCAGCAGTGCGGGGAGAGGCACTGAAGCTTTCTTT. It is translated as CASSAGRGTEAFF.

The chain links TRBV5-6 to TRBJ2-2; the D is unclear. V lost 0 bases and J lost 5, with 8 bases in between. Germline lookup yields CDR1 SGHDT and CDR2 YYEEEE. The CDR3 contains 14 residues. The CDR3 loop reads CASSLGLLTGELFF. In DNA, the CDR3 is TGTGCCAGCAGCTTGGGACTGTTGACCGGGGAGCTGTTTTTT.

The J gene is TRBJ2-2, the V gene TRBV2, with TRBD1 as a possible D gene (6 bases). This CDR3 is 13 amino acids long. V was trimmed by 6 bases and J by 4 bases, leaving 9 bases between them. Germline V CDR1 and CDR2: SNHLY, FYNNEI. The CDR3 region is CASRQGPTGELFF. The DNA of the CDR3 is TGTGCCAGCAGACAGGGACCCACCGGGGAGCTGTTTTTT.

CDR3: CASSLGLVADQRTDTQYF. In DNA, the CDR3 is TGTGCCAGCAGCTTAGGACTCGTAGCGGACCAACGCACAGATACGCAGTATTTT. J is TRBJ2-3 and V is TRBV11-2, with D possibly matching TRBD2 (6 bases). This CDR3 spans 18 amino acids. Germline V gene data show CDR1 as SGHAT and CDR2 as FQNNGV. V shed 1 base and J shed 1 base, with 18 bases lying between them.

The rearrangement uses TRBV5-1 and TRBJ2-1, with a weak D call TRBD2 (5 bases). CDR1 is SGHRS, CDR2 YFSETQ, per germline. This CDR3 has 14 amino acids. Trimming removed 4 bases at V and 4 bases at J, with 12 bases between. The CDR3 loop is CASSRERTYNEQFF. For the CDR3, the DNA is TGCGCCAGCAGCAGGGAACGGACTTACAATGAGCAGTTCTTC. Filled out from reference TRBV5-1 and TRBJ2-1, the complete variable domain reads KAGVTQTPRYLIKTRGQQVTLSCSPISGHRSVSWYQQTPGQGLQFLFEYFSETQRNKGNFPGRFSGRQFSNSRSEMNVSTLELGDSALYLCASSRERTYNEQFFGPGTRLTVL.

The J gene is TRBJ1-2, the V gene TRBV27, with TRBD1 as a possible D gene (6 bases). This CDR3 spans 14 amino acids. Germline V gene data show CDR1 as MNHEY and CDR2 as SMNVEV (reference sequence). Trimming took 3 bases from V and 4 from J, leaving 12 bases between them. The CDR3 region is CASSFAGASYGYTF. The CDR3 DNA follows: TGTGCCAGCAGTTTTGCAGGGGCCAGCTATGGCTACACCTTC.

The CDR3 loop reads CASSLSGLAGEQYF. The DNA of the CDR3 is TGTGCCAGCAGCTTAAGCGGACTAGCGGGGGAGCAGTACTTC. The chain uses TRBV11-3 and TRBJ2-7, with 12 bases matching TRBD2. CDR1 and CDR2 from the germline V gene are SGHNT and YENEEA. The trim removed 2 bases at V and 7 bases at J, leaving 3 bases unmatched. CDR3 length: 14 residues.